This is a list of T cell receptor beta chains from one sample in a study of neoadjuvant nivolumab and ipilimumab in lung cancer. Produced via immunoSEQ multiplex PCR; TCRdb's table is partial and in-frame only. The table records 40,000 to 60,000 clones, around nine tenths of them present only once. The starting material was blood, obtained before neoadjuvant nivolumab, alone or with ipilimumab. All receptors derive from an adult with non-small cell lung cancer. Some clones in this sample may be carry-over from other donors' samples. The CDR3 runs from the conserved cysteine through the conserved F or W. A D gene is named only where the DNA matches it firmly. The size field is filled for only some rows; it gives once, few, many or a size class.

abundance | j_gene | v_gene | d_gene | CDR3nt | CDR3aa
. | TRBJ1-3 | TRBV6-5 | . | TGTGCCAGCAGCCGCCGGGGACCTGGAAACACCATATATTTT | CASSRRGPGNTIYF
once | TRBJ2-7 | TRBV11-2 | TRBD2 | TGTGCCAGCAGCCCGGTACGGGGGGGCTCCTACGAGCAGTACTTC | CASSPVRGGSYEQYF
. | TRBJ1-1 | TRBV9 | . | TGTGCCAGCAGCCCCCAGGGTTTCCCTGAAGCTTTCTTT | CASSPQGFPEAFF
. | TRBJ1-5 | TRBV6-6 | . | TGTGCCAGCAGCTCAGGGGCGGGCAATCAGCCCCAGCATTTT | CASSSGAGNQPQHF
few | TRBJ2-2 | TRBV30 | TRBD2 | TGTGCCTGGAGTGTAAATCTGGGACTAAACACCGGGGAGCTGTTTTTT | CAWSVNLGLNTGELFF
. | TRBJ1-5 | TRBV27 | . | TGTGCCAGCAGTTCTTTTTCGAGTCAGCCCCAGCATTTT | CASSSFSSQPQHF
. | TRBJ2-3 | TRBV7-2 | TRBD1 | TGTGCCAGCAGCTTAGACAGGGGGACAGATACGCAGTATTTT | CASSLDRGTDTQYF
. | TRBJ1-4 | TRBV29-1 | . | TGCAGCGCTTTTCTGGGGGGGCTTCCAGGAAAACTGTTTTTT | CSAFLGGLPGKLFF
. | TRBJ2-7 | TRBV7-6 | TRBD1 | TGTGCCAGCAGCCCTTCCGGGACAGGGCTTTTTCTAGGCCACGAGCAGTACTTC | CASSPSGTGLFLGHEQYF
. | TRBJ2-7 | TRBV7-9 | . | TGTGCCAGCAGCTTAGGAAGTAGCAGCCACTACGAGCAGTACTTC | CASSLGSSSHYEQYF
. | TRBJ2-1 | TRBV7-9 | . | TGTGCCAGCAGCTTAGGAGGGCGCAATGAGCAGTTCTTC | CASSLGGRNEQFF
. | TRBJ1-2 | TRBV7-2 | . | TGTGCCAGCAGCGCTCAGGGAGGGCAGGGAAATGGCTACACCTTC | CASSAQGGQGNGYTF
. | TRBJ2-3 | TRBV6-6 | TRBD2 | TGTGCCAGCAGTTACCCCGAACGGGAGGAGGGAGATACGCAGTATTTT | CASSYPEREEGDTQYF
. | TRBJ1-2 | TRBV14 | . | TGTGCCAGCAGCCAGTCAGGGAACTATGGCTACACCTTC | CASSQSGNYGYTF
. | TRBJ1-2 | TRBV4-1 | TRBD1 | TGCGCCAGCAGCCAAGTGGGACAGGGTTGGGAAGGCTACACCTTC | CASSQVGQGWEGYTF
. | TRBJ2-6 | TRBV18 | TRBD1 | TGTGCCAGCTCACCTCGGACAGGGGCTGGGGCCAACGTCCTGACTTTC | CASSPRTGAGANVLTF
. | TRBJ2-7 | TRBV18 | . | TGTGCCAGCTCACCAGGGCGGTACGAGCAGTACTTC | CASSPGRYEQYF
. | TRBJ2-7 | TRBV19 | TRBD1 | TGTGCCAGTAGAAAAACAGGGGACGGCGAGCAGTACTTC | CASRKTGDGEQYF
. | TRBJ1-1 | TRBV11-2 | TRBD1 | TGTGCCAGCAGCGCCACAGGGGTAAATACTGAAGCTTTCTTT | CASSATGVNTEAFF
. | TRBJ1-2 | TRBV2 | TRBD1 | TGTGCCAGCAGTGAAGGGCGGGACAGGGCTGGCTACACCTTC | CASSEGRDRAGYTF
few | TRBJ2-7 | TRBV19 | . | TGTGCCAGTACCCCGGACCCTGTCTCCTACGAGCAGTACTTC | CASTPDPVSYEQYF
. | TRBJ2-1 | TRBV5-1 | TRBD2 | TGCGCCAGCAGCTTGGTGGCTAGCGGGAGGGTGACCTACAATGAGCAGTTCTTC | CASSLVASGRVTYNEQFF
. | TRBJ1-3 | TRBV19 | TRBD1 | TGTGCCAGTAGGCGGGACAGGTCTGGAAACACCATATATTTT | CASRRDRSGNTIYF
. | TRBJ1-2 | TRBV5-6 | . | TGTGCCAGCAGCTTAGGGCGGAGGGGGTCTAACTATGGCTACACCTTC | CASSLGRRGSNYGYTF
. | TRBJ2-7 | TRBV15 | TRBD2 | TGTGCCACCAGCAGAGCCCTCTCTAGCGGACCCAACTACGAGCAGTACTTC | CATSRALSSGPNYEQYF
. | TRBJ2-1 | TRBV7-9 | TRBD2 | TGTGCCAGCAGCTCTCAGAGGCTAGCGGCCCTTCTAAAGTTCTTC | CASSSQRLAALLKFF
. | TRBJ2-7 | TRBV13 | . | TGTGCCAGCAGCCCCGCCGGGAACGAGCAGTACTTC | CASSPAGNEQYF
. | TRBJ2-7 | TRBV7-2 | . | TGTGCCAGCAGCCTGAAGGGGGGTAGCGTCTACGAGCAGTACTTC | CASSLKGGSVYEQYF
. | TRBJ1-2 | TRBV2 | TRBD1 | TGTGCCAGCAGTGAACAGGGGGCCGGGGGCTACACCTTC | CASSEQGAGGYTF
once | TRBJ2-5 | TRBV2 | . | TGTGCCAGCAGGGGGTTCCGGGAGACCCAGTACTTC | CASRGFRETQYF
. | TRBJ1-2 | TRBV6-1 | . | TGTGCCAGCAGTCCACTAGGTCACTATGGCTACACCTTC | CASSPLGHYGYTF
. | TRBJ2-1 | TRBV12-5 | TRBD2 | TGTGCTAGTGGTTTCTTGGGACTAGCGGGTGGGGATGAGCAGTTCTTC | CASGFLGLAGGDEQFF
. | TRBJ2-7 | TRBV2 | TRBD2 | TGTGCCAGCAGTGATACTAGCGGGAGGTACGAGCAGTACTTC | CASSDTSGRYEQYF
. | TRBJ2-1 | TRBV11-2 | TRBD2 | TGTGCCAGCAGCCCCATAGCTAGCGGGAGGCGAATTGAGCAGTTCTTC | CASSPIASGRRIEQFF
once | TRBJ1-2 | TRBV14 | . | TGTGCCAGCAGCCAACACCCCAGCTCAAACTATGGCTACACCTTC | CASSQHPSSNYGYTF
. | TRBJ1-2 | TRBV18 | . | TGTGCCAGCTCACCACCGCAGAGATTGGACTACACCTTC | CASSPPQRLDYTF
. | TRBJ1-5 | TRBV7-2 | . | TGTGCCAGCAGCTTAGGCTCTGGTGGGTTGCAGCCCCAGCATTTT | CASSLGSGGLQPQHF
. | TRBJ1-2 | TRBV28 | TRBD1 | TGTGCCAGCAGTTCCGGGGACAGGGTGGGCGGCTACACCTTC | CASSSGDRVGGYTF
. | TRBJ2-1 | TRBV5-1 | . | TGCGCCAGCAGCTTAGAATCAGGATCCAATGAGCAGTTCTTC | CASSLESGSNEQFF
. | TRBJ2-3 | TRBV7-9 | . | TGTGCCAGCAGCTTACTGGGGGCAGATACGCAGTATTTT | CASSLLGADTQYF
. | TRBJ2-6 | TRBV4-1 | TRBD1 | TGCGCCAGCAGCCAAAACTGGGCAGGGGGAAATGCTGGGGCCAACGTCCTGACTTTC | CASSQNWAGGNAGANVLTF
few | TRBJ1-1 | TRBV9 | . | TGTGCCAGCAGCGTAGCGGGGAACACTGAAGCTTTCTTT | CASSVAGNTEAFF
. | TRBJ1-5 | TRBV6-1 | TRBD1 | TGTGCCAGCGCGGACAGGGGTATCAATCAGCCCCAGCATTTT | CASADRGINQPQHF
few | TRBJ1-2 | TRBV5-1 | . | TGCGCCAGCAGCTTGACGGGAGAGGGCTATGGCTACACCTTC | CASSLTGEGYGYTF
. | TRBJ2-3 | TRBV18 | . | TGTGCCAGCTCACCACCTCCTAGCGTGGGGACAGATACGCAGTATTTT | CASSPPPSVGTDTQYF
. | TRBJ1-1 | TRBV19 | . | TGTGCCAGTGCCTCCAATACAGGGATGGAAGTCAACACTGAAGCTTTCTTT | CASASNTGMEVNTEAFF
few | TRBJ2-7 | TRBV5-1 | . | TGCGCCAGCAGCCCCGGGGGCAACGGCCACGAGCAGTACTTC | CASSPGGNGHEQYF
. | TRBJ2-5 | TRBV5-1 | TRBD1 | TGCGCCAGCAGCCCCTCCGGGACAGGACAAGAGACCCAGTACTTC | CASSPSGTGQETQYF
. | TRBJ1-5 | TRBV30 | TRBD1 | TGTGCCTGGAGTGTACAGAGAGGGGGCCGTAATCAGCCCCAGCATTTT | CAWSVQRGGRNQPQHF
. | TRBJ2-7 | TRBV7-6 | . | TGTGCCAGCAGCTTAGGCCCACCCGGGCCAGGGTCGGGCGAGCAGTACTTC | CASSLGPPGPGSGEQYF
few | TRBJ2-5 | TRBV6-1 | . | TGTGCCAGTGACCTAACCGTCGGGACCCAGTACTTC | CASDLTVGTQYF
. | TRBJ2-3 | TRBV7-9 | TRBD1 | TGTGCCAGCAGTCTACTAACCGACAGGGCAGATACGCAGTATTTT | CASSLLTDRADTQYF
once | TRBJ2-1 | TRBV11-3 | . | TGTGCCAGCAGCTTAGGTCCCGGTGAGCAGTTCTTC | CASSLGPGEQFF
. | TRBJ1-3 | TRBV11-2 | . | TGTGCCAGCAGCTCCGCAGATAGTGGAAACACCATATATTTT | CASSSADSGNTIYF
once | TRBJ2-4 | TRBV19 | . | TGTGCCAGTAAGGAGTCGCAGGGTCGGAACATTCAGTACTTC | CASKESQGRNIQYF
. | TRBJ1-3 | TRBV6-5 | . | TGTGCCAGCAAGCCGGATTGGGATGGAAACACCATATATTTT | CASKPDWDGNTIYF
. | TRBJ1-2 | TRBV29-1 | TRBD1 | TGCAGCGTGGGTACAGGGGGCGGCTACACCTTC | CSVGTGGGYTF
. | TRBJ1-1 | TRBV9 | . | TGTGCCAGCAGCCCCTCGGCAGGGTTGAACACTGAAGCTTTCTTT | CASSPSAGLNTEAFF